These 20 T cell receptor beta chains were all obtained from the same sample, sequenced in a study of human T cells and chemical hapten exposure. Time point specified: patch test 2, 6 weeks after DPC sensitization. Treatment here: therapeutic diphenylcyclopropenone sensitization with weekly scalp DPC. MiXCR, run by TCRdb on the RACE reads, gives a single entry per CDR3 protein. The sample lists roughly 24,000 distinct CDR3 sequences, roughly 9.4% occurring once. The specimen was whole blood, collected in connection with sensitization to the hapten diphenylcyclopropenone (DPC). Receptor source: a man aged 30 to 45 with alopecia areata. Some clones in this sample may be carry-over from other donors' samples.

This clonotype was observed a few times. The chain employs TRBV19 and TRBJ2-1, with 11 nucleotides matching TRBD2. The V gene's germline CDR1 is LNHDA and CDR2 SQIVND (reference sequence). The V and J ends lost 3 bases and 0 bases, in that order; junction bases with no gene match: 1. The CDR3 length is 16 residues. The DNA for the CDR3 is TGTGCCAGTAGTATTACTAGCGGGAGCTCCTACAATGAGCAGTTCTTC. This translates into CASSITSGSSYNEQFF.

The V gene is TRBV29-1, the J gene TRBJ2-5; D is possibly TRBD1 (6 bases). V was cut by 0 bases and J by 4 bases, with 12 bases left in between. Germline values: CDR1 SQVTM, CDR2 ANQGSEA. The CDR3 is made up of 14 amino acids. The CDR3 region is CSVEDRLGAETQYF. The CDR3 region has the DNA TGCAGCGTTGAAGATCGGTTGGGGGCAGAGACCCAGTACTTC. The entire variable domain, with the rest obtained from reference TRBV29-1 and TRBJ2-5, is as follows: SAVISQKPSRDICQRGTSLTIQCQVDSQVTMMFWYRQQPGQSLTLIATANQGSEATYESGFVIDKFPISRPNLTFSTLTVSNMSPEDSSIYLCSVEDRLGAETQYFGPGTRLLVL.

This clonotype appeared a few times. V usage is TRBV6-5 and J usage is TRBJ2-3; no clear D. This CDR3 has 15 residues. CDR1 and CDR2 (germline): MNHEY, SVGAGI. V was clipped by 2 bases and J by 4 bases, with 13 bases between them. The CDR3 region is CASSYQRLSADTQYF. The CDR3 DNA reads TGTGCCAGCAGTTACCAGCGCCTGAGCGCAGATACGCAGTATTTT.

This clonotype came up many times. The chain couples TRBV5-1 to TRBJ1-1, with D possibly TRBD1 on 5 matching bases. Germline assignment: CDR1 SGHRS and CDR2 YFSETQ. The V and J ends lost 4 bases and 0 bases respectively, with 13 bases between them. This CDR3 has 15 amino acids. The DNA of the CDR3 is TGCGCCAGCAGCCTCCCGGGACTAATGAACACTGAAGCTTTCTTT. Its translation is CASSLPGLMNTEAFF.

This clonotype was found many times. This chain connects TRBV18 to TRBJ1-1; D perhaps matches TRBD1 (6 bases). Trimming pared 6 bases from V and 1 base from J, leaving 9 bases between. The CDR3 totals 13 residues. Germline CDR1 is KGHSH and CDR2 is LQKENI. The CDR3 DNA is TGTGCCAGCTCGCGGACAGAGAACACTGAAGCTTTCTTT. It translates to CASSRTENTEAFF.

The rearrangement joins TRBV6-2 or TRBV6-3 to TRBJ1-1; 9 bases map to TRBD1. The CDR3 has 16 amino acids. V lost 7 bases to trimming and J lost 4 bases; unmatched junction nucleotides: 13. Germline-derived CDR1 and CDR2 are MNHEY and SVGEGT. The CDR3 DNA reads TGTGCCAGCACAATCGGAGGGACAGGGAGCGGCACTGAAGCTTTCTTT. Its translation: CASTIGGTGSGTEAFF.

J is TRBJ2-7 and V is TRBV12-3 or TRBV12-4; 7 bases align to TRBD2. The CDR3 is made up of 14 amino acids. The junction had 11 bases not matched to a gene; V was cut back by 6 bases and J by 6 bases. CDR3 sequence: CASRAGRTIGEQYF. DNA of the CDR3: TGTGCCAGCAGAGCGGGACGTACTATCGGCGAGCAGTACTTC.

This clonotype was counted ten times or more. V and J are TRBV18 and TRBJ1-4; TRBD1 matches 9 bases. V was pared by 5 bases and J by 5 bases, with 9 bases of the junction left unmatched. CDR1 and CDR2 (germline): KGHSH, LQKENI. The CDR3 runs 16 residues. CDR3 nucleotide sequence: TGTGCCAGCTCAGCCGCCGACGGGACAGGGAATGAAAAACTGTTTTTT. It translates to CASSAADGTGNEKLFF.

This clonotype was observed a handful of times. CDR3 sequence reads: CSVEAWETQYF. The CDR3 DNA is TGCAGCGTTGAAGCCTGGGAGACCCAGTACTTC. The J gene is TRBJ2-5, the V gene TRBV29-1; D is unclear. V lost 1 base to trimming and J lost 5 bases, with 5 bases between them. There are 11 residues in the CDR3. Germline V gene data show CDR1 as SQVTM and CDR2 as ANQGSEA.

This clonotype was recorded many times. The chain uses TRBV7-9 and TRBJ2-1, with D possibly being TRBD2 (7 bases). The CDR3 is made up of 14 amino acids. V lost 6 bases and J lost 2, with 11 bases in between. CDR1 and CDR2 from the germline V gene are SEHNR and FQNEAQ (reference sequence). The CDR3 region has the DNA TGTGCCAGCAGAGGGGGAGGGCCCTACAATGAGCAGTTCTTC. Its protein is CASRGGGPYNEQFF.

The chain employs TRBV7-8 and TRBJ1-5, with D perhaps matching TRBD1 (6 bases). V lost 1 base and J lost 5, with 18 bases in between. The CDR3 loop spans 17 amino acids. Germline V CDR1 and CDR2: SGHVS, FQNEAQ. CDR3 in DNA: TGTGCCAGCAGCTTAGACGAGCGGGCCAGGGGTGATCAGCCCCAGCATTTT. This translates into CASSLDERARGDQPQHF.

This clonotype was picked up many times. The V call is TRBV7-9, the J call TRBJ2-1; 8 nucleotides agree with TRBD2. Germline CDR1 reads SEHNR; CDR2 reads FQNEAQ (reference sequence). The V gene end was trimmed by 5 bases and the J gene end by 8 bases; junction bases not matched to a gene: 11. This CDR3 has 15 residues. The CDR3 nucleotides read TGTGCCAGCAGCAAAACGGGAGGGGAAACAGATGAGCAGTTCTTC. This translates into CASSKTGGETDEQFF.

In its sample, this clonotype was seen many times. The chain is built from TRBV2 and TRBJ1-4; maybe TRBD1 (6 bases). Per the germline V gene, CDR1 is SNHLY and CDR2 is FYNNEI. The V and J ends lost 8 bases and 6 bases respectively, with 13 bases between them. The CDR3 contains 13 residues. CDR3 sequence: CASVTNRDEKLFF. CDR3 bases: TGTGCCAGCGTAACGAACAGGGATGAAAAACTGTTTTTT.

About this clonotype itself: Germline is not matched at one junction end, which may reflect a read error. V is TRBV12-3 or TRBV12-4 and J is TRBJ2-1, with a possible D match to TRBD1 (6 bases). The CDR3 has 15 residues. The CDR3 bases are TGTGCCACCAGTTTGGGAACAGGGAACTACAATGAGCAGTTCTTC. It yields the protein CATSLGTGNYNEQFF.

In its sample, this clonotype was seen many times. The chain uses TRBV6-6 and TRBJ2-1; 7 bases fit TRBD2. CDR1 is MNHNY and CDR2 is SVGAGI in the germline V gene (reference sequence). The CDR3 totals 15 residues. Trimming at V came to 5 bases and at J to 0 bases, leaving 4 bases not matched to a gene. The CDR3 region has the DNA TGTGCCAGCAGTGGGACTACCTCCTCCTACAATGAGCAGTTCTTC. It specifies CASSGTTSSYNEQFF.

This clonotype appeared many times. The chain carries TRBV15 and TRBJ1-1, with TRBD1 as a possible D gene (5 bases). The CDR3 length is 17 residues. Germline V lookup: CDR1 LNHNV, CDR2 YYDKDF (reference sequence). V lost 0 bases to trimming and J lost 5 bases, with 19 bases between them. This chain's CDR3 is CATSRDQRPGKQTEAFF. In DNA form, the CDR3 reads TGTGCCACCAGCAGAGATCAAAGACCAGGGAAACAGACTGAAGCTTTCTTT. Full variable domain (missing parts from reference TRBV15 and TRBJ1-1): DAMVIQNPRYQVTQFGKPVTLSCSQTLNHNVMYWYQQKSSQAPKLLFHYYDKDFNNEADTPDNFQSRRPNTSFCFLDIRSPGLGDTAMYLCATSRDQRPGKQTEAFFGQGTRLTVV.

V and J are TRBV11-2 and TRBJ2-3; D possibly corresponds to TRBD1 (6 bases). With 4 bases removed from V and 6 bases from J, the gap between germline ends came to 11 bases. The CDR3 runs to 13 residues. From germline, CDR1 is SGHAT and CDR2 FQNNGV. CDR3 coding DNA: TGTGCCAGCAGCTCCACCGACAGGGATACGCAGTATTTT. Protein: CASSSTDRDTQYF.

This clonotype was counted many times. V and J are TRBV7-2 and TRBJ2-3; D gene uncertain. Germline loops: CDR1 SGHTA, CDR2 FQGNSA. This CDR3 is 14 amino acids long. The V and J ends lost 5 bases and 5 bases respectively, with 14 bases between them. The CDR3 DNA sequence: TGTGCCAGCAGCACCCCTACCTCGGGAGATACGCAGTATTTT. Translated, it gives CASSTPTSGDTQYF.

This chain connects TRBV6-2 or TRBV6-3 to TRBJ2-7; D might be TRBD1 or TRBD2, each matching 5 bases. This CDR3 is 12 amino acids long. The germline V and J ends were trimmed by 6 bases and 5 bases, with 11 bases remaining between them. Germline CDR1 reads MNHEY; CDR2 reads SVGEGT. The chain's CDR3 is CASRTGTHEQYF. CDR3 coding DNA: TGTGCCAGCAGAACCGGGACCCACGAGCAGTACTTC.

The genes are TRBV29-1 and TRBJ2-1; D gene unclear. The CDR3 is 12 residues long. V lost 2 bases and J lost 5, with 7 bases in between. The germline gives CDR1 SQVTM, CDR2 ANQGSEA. Here the CDR3 DNA reads TGCAGCGTTGAATTAAGAGACAATGAGCAGTTCTTC. It encodes CSVELRDNEQFF.